The entry below describes one T cell receptor (beta chain). What it binds is not known. This specimen comes from a study of PD-1 blockade in mismatch repair-deficient tumors. For the study at large: Patients had about a dozen mismatch repair-deficient cancer types and were previously treated and progressing.

Findings and limits, study-wide: After pembrolizumab, tumor-resident clones rose rapidly, then generally contracted before radiologic responses.

All patients were mismatch repair deficient, assessed by either PCR or immunohistochemistry. Trimming took 3 bases from V and 13 from J; bases not matched to a gene: 18. CDR1 is SEHNR, CDR2 FQNEAQ, per germline (reference sequence). This CDR3 contains 16 residues. TCRdb's copy holds only in-frame clones and misses some; the assay was immunoSEQ multiplex PCR. Seen here are 95,000 to 150,000 clones, 85% to 90% observed once, and the top ten hold about 14%. The source is an adult with mismatch repair-deficient cancer. The rearrangement uses TRBV7-9 and TRBJ1-2, with 9 bases identical to TRBD1. The material was peripheral blood, obtained 44 weeks after starting pembrolizumab. As DNA, the CDR3 is TGTGCCAGCAGCTTGGCGCCCGGATACAGGACAGGGGATGTCACCTTC. This gives the protein CASSLAPGYRTGDVTF. The full variable domain, its missing parts supplied by reference TRBV7-9 and TRBJ1-2, is DTGVSQNPRHKITKRGQNVTFRCDPISEHNRLYWYRQTLGQGPEFLTYFQNEAQLEKSRLLSDRFSAERPKGSFSTLEIQRTEQGDSAMYLCASSLAPGYRTGDVTFGSGTRLTVV.